A single sample gave rise to the 15 T cell receptor beta chains below, sequenced in a study of CD8 T cells in Susac syndrome. An input of roughly 0.5 to 1 ug of RNA was subjected to reverse transcription using random hexamers. Each CDR3 protein is one row after TCRdb ran MiXCR on the immunoSEQ multiplex PCR reads. The table records about 140,000 distinct CDR3 sequences, 90% to 95% of them present only once. Sequencing input: CD4+ T cells from PBMCs. The receptors here all came from a human donor with multiple sclerosis.

This sequence joins TRBV20-1 and TRBJ1-1, with D perhaps matching TRBD1 (5 bases). This CDR3 is 14 amino acids long. Germline-derived CDR1 and CDR2 are DFQATT and SNEGSKA (reference sequence). V was shortened by 2 bases and J by 1 base, with 11 bases between the two germline ends. The CDR3 loop reads CSARKGAGNTEAFF. The CDR3 DNA follows: TGCAGTGCTAGAAAAGGGGCAGGGAACACTGAAGCTTTCTTT.

Only one count was recorded for this clonotype. This chain connects TRBV13 to TRBJ2-1; perhaps D is TRBD1 or TRBD2 (5 bases each). Deletions cut 2 bases from V and 10 bases from J, with 24 bases between. CDR1 is PRHDT and CDR2 is FYEKMQ in the germline V gene (reference sequence). CDR3 length: 17 residues. CDR3 protein: CASSLLPKGTSWGEQFF. The CDR3 nucleotides read TGTGCCAGCAGCTTATTGCCGAAAGGGACCTCCTGGGGGGAGCAGTTCTTC.

The rearrangement joins TRBV27 to TRBJ2-3; perhaps TRBD2 as D (5 bases). The germline V and J ends were trimmed by 4 bases and 2 bases, with 10 bases remaining between them. CDR1 is MNHEY, CDR2 SMNVEV, per germline (reference sequence). The CDR3 spans 14 residues. DNA of the CDR3: TGTGCCAGCAGTTCCGCGGGTTACACAGATACGCAGTATTTT. As protein: CASSSAGYTDTQYF.

The chain links TRBV5-1 to TRBJ2-7; 7 bases line up with TRBD2. Germline V gene data show CDR1 as SGHRS and CDR2 as YFSETQ. The CDR3 length is 14 residues. The J segment lost 4 bases and the V segment lost 4 bases, leaving 8 bases of the junction unmatched. Written as DNA, the CDR3 is TGCGCCAGCAGCACCGGGACTATACCTTACGAGCAGTACTTC. Its protein product is CASSTGTIPYEQYF.

The chain combines TRBV30 with TRBJ1-2; 7 bases align to TRBD1. V dropped 1 base and J dropped 7; count of bases not matched to a gene: 15. The CDR3 runs to 16 residues. Germline-derived CDR1 and CDR2 are GTSNPN and SVGIG (reference sequence). As DNA, the CDR3 is TGTGCCTGGAGTGCACTTAAACCGACAGGGATCGGTGGCTACACCTTC. Translation gives CAWSALKPTGIGGYTF.

This chain links TRBV27 with TRBJ1-5; D is possibly TRBD1 (6 bases). With 6 bases removed from V and 0 bases from J, the gap between germline ends came to 18 bases. CDR1 MNHEY and CDR2 SMNVEV come from the germline V gene (reference sequence). The CDR3 runs 17 residues. Here the CDR3 reads CASSRKTGTSSNQPQHF. For the CDR3, the DNA is TGTGCCAGCAGCAGGAAAACCGGGACAAGTAGCAATCAGCCCCAGCATTTT.

The gene calls are TRBV28 and TRBJ1-2; D remains unclear. The CDR3 has 14 residues. CDR1 is MDHEN and CDR2 is SYDVKM in the germline V gene. Trimming pared 6 bases from V and 0 bases from J, leaving 11 bases between. The CDR3 region has the DNA TGTGCCAGCAGACCCCCCCGGGCTAACTATGGCTACACCTTC. Translating it yields CASRPPRANYGYTF.

This clonotype was detected only once. The rearrangement uses TRBV9 and TRBJ2-7; 9 nucleotides align to TRBD1. V lost 10 bases to trimming and J lost 1 base; unmatched junction nucleotides: 12. Germline CDR1 SGDLS, CDR2 YYNGEE. The CDR3 covers 15 residues. The CDR3 DNA reads TGTGCCTCAAGTCCGGGGACAGGGACATCCTACGAGCAGTACTTC. Protein: CASSPGTGTSYEQYF.

The V gene is TRBV6-2 or TRBV6-3, the J gene TRBJ1-5; D is unresolved. Germline loops: CDR1 MNHEY, CDR2 SVGEGT. Trimming left V 7 bases short and J 2 bases short, with 12 bases between. This CDR3 is built from 14 residues. CDR3 coding DNA: TGTGCCAGCAATTTCTACGCTGGCAATCAGCCCCAGCATTTT. This sequence encodes CASNFYAGNQPQHF.

The chain is built from TRBV10-3 and TRBJ1-2; D might be TRBD1 (5 bases). Germline V gene sequence: CDR1 ENHRY, CDR2 SYGVKD. V gave up 4 bases and J gave up 4 bases, with 7 bases separating them. The CDR3 covers 12 residues. CDR3 nucleotide sequence: TGTGCCATCAGTGTTACAGGCTATGGCTACACCTTC. This gives the protein CAISVTGYGYTF.

This clonotype appeared a few times. The rearrangement uses TRBV9 and TRBJ2-1, with 7 bases matching TRBD2. The CDR3 consists of 16 residues. The trim removed 4 bases at V and 0 bases at J, leaving 7 bases unmatched. Germline V gene lookup returns CDR1 SGDLS and CDR2 YYNGEE. The CDR3, as DNA: TGTGCCAGCAGCTTGCAACTAGCGACCTCCTACAATGAGCAGTTCTTC. Translation: CASSLQLATSYNEQFF.

This chain uses TRBV27 with TRBJ2-1, with TRBD1 matching 7 bases. V was pared by 5 bases and J by 8 bases, with 9 bases of the junction left unmatched. Germline CDR1 reads MNHEY; CDR2 reads SMNVEV (reference sequence). The CDR3 is made up of 14 amino acids. CDR3 bases: TGTGCCAGCAGTCCCCCGGACAGGCCCGATGAGCAGTTCTTC. Amino acid sequence: CASSPPDRPDEQFF.

This chain connects TRBV3-1 to TRBJ2-1; 11 nucleotides align to TRBD2. There are 16 residues in the CDR3. The V segment lost 4 bases and the J segment 9 bases; nucleotides outside the gene matches: 11. Germline-derived CDR1 and CDR2 are LGHDT and YNNKEL (reference sequence). This CDR3 reads CASSPRLAGGSGEQFF. The CDR3 nucleotides read TGTGCCAGCAGCCCCCGATTAGCGGGAGGGTCGGGTGAGCAGTTCTTC.

The chain combines TRBV12-3 or TRBV12-4 with TRBJ2-3; maybe TRBD2 (5 bases). With 11 bases removed from V and 4 bases from J, the gap between germline ends came to 19 bases. The length of the CDR3 is 14 residues. DNA for the CDR3: TGTGCCCTCCGGGCTGGGAGAGGACCAGATACGCAGTATTTT. It yields the protein CALRAGRGPDTQYF.

A few counts support this clonotype. The chain combines TRBV7-2 with TRBJ1-1, with D unclear. This CDR3 spans 13 amino acids. Germline values: CDR1 SGHTA, CDR2 FQGNSA. Trimming shortened V by 1 base and J by 0 bases, and 3 bases separated the two germline ends. DNA of the CDR3: TGTGCCAGCAGCTTAGGGATGAACACTGAAGCTTTCTTT. This sequence encodes CASSLGMNTEAFF.